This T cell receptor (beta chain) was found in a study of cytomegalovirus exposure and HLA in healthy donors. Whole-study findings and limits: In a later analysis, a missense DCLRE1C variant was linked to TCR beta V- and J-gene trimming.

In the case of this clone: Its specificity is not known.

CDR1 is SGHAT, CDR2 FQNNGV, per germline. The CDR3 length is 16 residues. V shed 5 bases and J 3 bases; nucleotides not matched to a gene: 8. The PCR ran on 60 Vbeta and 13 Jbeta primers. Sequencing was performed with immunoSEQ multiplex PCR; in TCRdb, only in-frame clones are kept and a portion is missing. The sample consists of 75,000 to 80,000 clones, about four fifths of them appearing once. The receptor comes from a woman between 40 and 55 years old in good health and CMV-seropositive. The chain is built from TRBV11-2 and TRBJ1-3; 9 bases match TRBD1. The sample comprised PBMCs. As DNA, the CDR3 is TGTGCCAGCAGCCGGATACAGGGGGCCTATGGAAACACCATATATTTT. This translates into CASSRIQGAYGNTIYF.